Listed below are T cell receptor beta chains from one sample, sequenced in a study of T cells after yellow fever vaccination. TCRdb re-called the 5' RACE reads with MiXCR, one entry per CDR3 protein. The sample lists roughly 250,000 distinct CDR3 sequences, 10% to 15% occurring once. The sample in question was CD4+ T cells sorted from PBMCs, obtained 45 days after the yellow fever booster vaccination. The receptors come from a man aged 25 to 40 who received the YFV17D yellow fever vaccine. CDR3s include the opening cysteine and the closing phenylalanine or tryptophan. D genes are given only for firm matches. A row's size may be missing; if present it is once, few, many or a size class.

CDR3 protein: CASRPWTSVNNEQFF
CDR3 DNA: TGTGCCAGCAGACCTTGGACTAGCGTGAACAATGAGCAGTTCTTC
clone size: few
V gene: TRBV27
D gene: TRBD2
J gene: TRBJ2-1

CDR3 protein: CASSWKGAGETQYF
CDR3 DNA: TGTGCCAGCAGCTGGAAGGGCGCGGGGGAGACCCAGTACTTC
clone size: few
V gene: TRBV7-2
D gene: NA
J gene: TRBJ2-5

CDR3 protein: CASSVRGLYNEQFF
CDR3 DNA: TGTGCCAGCAGCGTAAGGGGGTTATACAATGAGCAGTTCTTC
clone size: NA
V gene: TRBV9
D gene: NA
J gene: TRBJ2-1

CDR3 protein: CASSPGTGPSYEQYF
CDR3 DNA: TGTGCCAGCAGCCCCGGGACAGGACCCTCCTACGAGCAGTACTTC
clone size: few
V gene: TRBV28
D gene: TRBD1
J gene: TRBJ2-7

CDR3 protein: CASSQTSPEQFF
CDR3 DNA: TGTGCCAGCAGCCAGACTTCTCCTGAGCAGTTCTTC
clone size: NA
V gene: TRBV4-2
D gene: NA
J gene: TRBJ2-1

CDR3 protein: CSARNPAGGPEQYF
CDR3 DNA: TGCAGTGCTAGGAATCCTGCGGGAGGCCCCGAGCAGTACTTC
clone size: few
V gene: TRBV20-1
D gene: TRBD2
J gene: TRBJ2-7

CDR3 protein: CASRQAGVYGYTF
CDR3 DNA: TGTGCCAGCAGGCAAGCAGGGGTCTATGGCTACACCTTC
clone size: NA
V gene: TRBV6-1
D gene: NA
J gene: TRBJ1-2

CDR3 protein: CASSGAGNSYNEQFF
CDR3 DNA: TGTGCCAGCAGCGGGGCGGGCAACTCCTACAATGAGCAGTTCTTC
clone size: few
V gene: TRBV7-2
D gene: NA
J gene: TRBJ2-1

CDR3 protein: CASSEFRGETQYF
CDR3 DNA: TGTGCCAGCAGCGAATTTAGAGGCGAGACCCAGTACTTC
clone size: few
V gene: TRBV7-2
D gene: NA
J gene: TRBJ2-5

CDR3 protein: CASSVGLGQSTDTQYF
CDR3 DNA: TGTGCCAGCAGCGTAGGCCTAGGACAAAGCACAGATACGCAGTATTTT
clone size: once
V gene: TRBV9
D gene: NA
J gene: TRBJ2-3

CDR3 protein: CASSHSGQSNTEAFF
CDR3 DNA: TGTGCCAGCAGCCATTCGGGACAGTCGAACACTGAAGCTTTCTTT
clone size: NA
V gene: TRBV11-2
D gene: TRBD1
J gene: TRBJ1-1

CDR3 protein: CSASKLGLYGYTF
CDR3 DNA: TGCAGTGCTAGCAAGTTGGGCCTCTATGGCTACACCTTC
clone size: NA
V gene: TRBV20-1
D gene: NA
J gene: TRBJ1-2

CDR3 protein: CASSLGTSGSNEQFF
CDR3 DNA: TGTGCCAGCAGCCTCGGGACTAGCGGGAGTAATGAGCAGTTCTTC
clone size: many
V gene: TRBV7-9
D gene: TRBD2
J gene: TRBJ2-1

CDR3 protein: CASSYPEETQYF
CDR3 DNA: TGTGCCAGCAGCTATCCTGAGGAGACCCAGTACTTC
clone size: NA
V gene: TRBV5-6
D gene: NA
J gene: TRBJ2-5

CDR3 protein: CASSAQAGGYNEQFF
CDR3 DNA: TGTGCCAGCAGCGCCCAAGCGGGAGGATACAATGAGCAGTTCTTC
clone size: few
V gene: TRBV7-2
D gene: TRBD2
J gene: TRBJ2-1

CDR3 protein: CASSYSPLAKNIQYF
CDR3 DNA: TGTGCCAGCAGTTACAGCCCTTTAGCCAAAAACATTCAGTACTTC
clone size: few
V gene: TRBV6-5
D gene: NA
J gene: TRBJ2-4

CDR3 protein: CASSPLVGSTAEQYF
CDR3 DNA: TGTGCCAGCAGTCCCCTAGTGGGGTCCACGGCCGAGCAGTACTTC
clone size: few
V gene: TRBV28
D gene: NA
J gene: TRBJ2-7

CDR3 protein: CSVYTGASYKNIQYF
CDR3 DNA: TGCAGCGTTTATACAGGAGCCTCTTACAAAAACATTCAGTACTTC
clone size: many
V gene: TRBV29-1
D gene: NA
J gene: TRBJ2-4

CDR3 protein: CSVGAQNIQYF
CDR3 DNA: TGCAGCGTTGGGGCTCAAAACATTCAGTACTTC
clone size: few
V gene: TRBV29-1
D gene: NA
J gene: TRBJ2-4

CDR3 protein: CASSYATGINNEQFF
CDR3 DNA: TGCGCCAGCAGTTATGCCACCGGGATTAACAATGAGCAGTTCTTC
clone size: NA
V gene: TRBV5-1
D gene: NA
J gene: TRBJ2-1

CDR3 protein: CASSLVGQNYGYTF
CDR3 DNA: TGCGCCAGCAGCTTGGTTGGACAGAACTATGGCTACACCTTC
clone size: few
V gene: TRBV5-1
D gene: NA
J gene: TRBJ1-2

CDR3 protein: CSARSRGALSYEQYF
CDR3 DNA: TGCAGTGCTAGATCCCGGGGGGCCCTATCCTACGAGCAGTACTTC
clone size: few
V gene: TRBV20-1
D gene: NA
J gene: TRBJ2-7

CDR3 protein: CASSSLEGHYEQYF
CDR3 DNA: TGTGCCAGCAGTTCCCTCGAAGGACACTACGAGCAGTACTTC
clone size: few
V gene: TRBV6-5
D gene: NA
J gene: TRBJ2-7

CDR3 protein: CSGRNQGTQETQYF
CDR3 DNA: TGCAGTGGTAGAAACCAGGGGACCCAAGAGACCCAGTACTTC
clone size: NA
V gene: TRBV20-1
D gene: NA
J gene: TRBJ2-5

CDR3 protein: CASSLALPSEQFF
CDR3 DNA: TGCGCCAGCAGCTTGGCCCTACCGTCTGAGCAGTTCTTC
clone size: NA
V gene: TRBV5-1
D gene: NA
J gene: TRBJ2-1

CDR3 protein: CASSLATGGADTQYF
CDR3 DNA: TGTGCCAGCAGCTTAGCTACGGGGGGGGCAGATACGCAGTATTTT
clone size: NA
V gene: TRBV7-2
D gene: TRBD2
J gene: TRBJ2-3

CDR3 protein: CASSTNRGTSYNEQFF
CDR3 DNA: TGTGCCAGCAGCACCAACCGGGGGACCTCCTACAATGAGCAGTTCTTC
clone size: few
V gene: TRBV11-2
D gene: NA
J gene: TRBJ2-1

CDR3 protein: CASRYSGSADTQYF
CDR3 DNA: TGTGCCAGCAGGTATAGCGGGAGTGCAGATACGCAGTATTTT
clone size: few
V gene: TRBV12-3/TRBV12-4
D gene: TRBD2
J gene: TRBJ2-3

CDR3 protein: CASSLLTGRGMNTEAFF
CDR3 DNA: TGTGCCAGCAGCCTATTAACGGGCAGGGGCATGAACACTGAAGCTTTCTTT
clone size: few
V gene: TRBV7-6
D gene: NA
J gene: TRBJ1-1

CDR3 protein: CASSFEGSARTDTQYF
CDR3 DNA: TGTGCCAGCAGCTTCGAGGGGTCAGCCCGGACAGATACGCAGTATTTT
clone size: few
V gene: TRBV7-6
D gene: NA
J gene: TRBJ2-3

CDR3 protein: CASSRRLAGGTDTQYF
CDR3 DNA: TGTGCCAGCAGCCGCCGACTAGCGGGAGGCACAGATACGCAGTATTTT
clone size: many
V gene: TRBV7-2
D gene: TRBD2
J gene: TRBJ2-3

CDR3 protein: CASSSQGGAALYEQYF
CDR3 DNA: TGTGCCAGCAGCTCCCAAGGGGGGGCCGCCTTGTACGAGCAGTACTTC
clone size: many
V gene: TRBV7-2
D gene: NA
J gene: TRBJ2-7

CDR3 protein: CATSDSGQGNTGELFF
CDR3 DNA: TGTGCCACCAGTGACTCTGGACAGGGGAACACCGGGGAGCTGTTTTTT
clone size: many
V gene: TRBV24-1
D gene: TRBD1
J gene: TRBJ2-2

CDR3 protein: CASSVGRGTSYNEQFF
CDR3 DNA: TGTGCCAGCAGCGTAGGTCGGGGAACTTCCTACAATGAGCAGTTCTTC
clone size: NA
V gene: TRBV9
D gene: NA
J gene: TRBJ2-1

CDR3 protein: CATSQAGQGLETQYF
CDR3 DNA: TGTGCCACCTCCCAAGCCGGACAGGGGCTTGAGACCCAGTACTTC
clone size: NA
V gene: TRBV3-1
D gene: TRBD1
J gene: TRBJ2-5

CDR3 protein: CASSMGQGLTDTQYF
CDR3 DNA: TGTGCCAGCAGCATGGGACAGGGTTTGACAGATACGCAGTATTTT
clone size: NA
V gene: TRBV5-6
D gene: TRBD1
J gene: TRBJ2-3

CDR3 protein: CASDYDQTGANVLTF
CDR3 DNA: TGTGCCAGCGATTACGACCAAACCGGGGCCAACGTCCTGACTTTC
clone size: NA
V gene: TRBV6-5
D gene: NA
J gene: TRBJ2-6

CDR3 protein: CATRGSGARTDTQYF
CDR3 DNA: TGTGCCACCAGGGGTTCAGGGGCGAGGACAGATACGCAGTATTTT
clone size: few
V gene: TRBV6-1
D gene: NA
J gene: TRBJ2-3

CDR3 protein: CASSLAGIEAFF
CDR3 DNA: TGCGCCAGCAGCTTGGCAGGGATTGAAGCTTTCTTT
clone size: NA
V gene: TRBV5-1
D gene: NA
J gene: TRBJ1-1

CDR3 protein: CASSLSTVTYNEQFF
CDR3 DNA: TGTGCCAGCAGCTTATCGACGGTGACCTACAATGAGCAGTTCTTC
clone size: few
V gene: TRBV5-5
D gene: NA
J gene: TRBJ2-1

CDR3 protein: CASSPGGDRSQPQHF
CDR3 DNA: TGTGCCAGCTCCCCGGGCGGGGACAGGAGTCAGCCCCAGCATTTT
clone size: few
V gene: TRBV18
D gene: TRBD1
J gene: TRBJ1-5

CDR3 protein: CATSDRGSQGPKDEQFF
CDR3 DNA: TGTGCCACCAGTGACCGAGGGTCACAGGGTCCCAAGGATGAGCAGTTCTTC
clone size: few
V gene: TRBV24-1
D gene: NA
J gene: TRBJ2-1

CDR3 protein: CASTNQGHYGYTF
CDR3 DNA: TGTGCCAGCACTAATCAGGGGCATTATGGCTACACCTTC
clone size: NA
V gene: TRBV2
D gene: NA
J gene: TRBJ1-2